Each of the 7 T cell receptor beta chains below was sequenced from the same sample in a study of blood T cell repertoires in COVID-19. Clones were read by immunoSEQ multiplex PCR, and TCRdb kept only the in-frame ones, dropping some. The sample lists approximately 67,000 clones, 85% to 90% occurring once. Sequencing was performed on peripheral blood. These receptors were taken from a man aged 50 to 59 with active COVID-19.

This clone was seen just once. The rearrangement uses TRBV6-2 or TRBV6-3 and TRBJ2-5; 13 bases are a match to TRBD2. This CDR3 is built from 16 residues. Trimming took 5 bases from V and 5 from J; bases not matched to a gene: 8. Germline CDR1 is MNHEY and CDR2 is SVGEGT. The CDR3 protein is CASSVRLAGGWETQYF. The CDR3 DNA follows: TGTGCCAGCAGTGTTAGACTAGCGGGAGGATGGGAGACCCAGTACTTC.

CDR3 sequence: CASSEERYEQFF. CDR3 DNA sequence: TGTGCCAGCAGTGAGGAGCGGTATGAGCAGTTCTTC. The V gene is TRBV2, the J gene TRBJ2-1; the D gene is possibly TRBD2 (5 bases). CDR1 SNHLY and CDR2 FYNNEI come from the germline V gene. V was clipped by 3 bases and J by 8 bases, with 8 bases between them. The CDR3 length is 12 residues.

The rearrangement joins TRBV18 to TRBJ1-5; 7 bases line up with TRBD1. The germline CDR1 and CDR2 sequences are KGHSH and LQKENI. V shed 0 bases and J 7 bases; nucleotides not matched to a gene: 6. The CDR3 is made up of 15 amino acids. The CDR3 DNA sequence: TGTGCCAGCTCACCACCCGCAGGGGGAGGCCAGCCCCAGCATTTT. This gives the protein CASSPPAGGGQPQHF.

The rearrangement uses TRBV28 and TRBJ2-2; 9 bases agree with TRBD2. The length of the CDR3 is 17 residues. Trimming removed 7 bases from V and 0 bases from J; junction bases left unmatched: 9. Germline loops: CDR1 MDHEN, CDR2 SYDVKM. The CDR3 region has the DNA TGTGCCAGCACGCCTTCTAGCGGGGACCCGAACACCGGGGAGCTGTTTTTT. Translated: CASTPSSGDPNTGELFF.

In this sample, this clone turned up once. The chain links TRBV5-6 to TRBJ2-1; TRBD1 aligns across 7 bases. With V trimmed by 5 bases and J by 6 bases, 11 bases remained unmatched. This CDR3 has 15 residues. CDR1 SGHDT and CDR2 YYEEEE come from the germline V gene. CDR3 sequence: CASRWGQLPGNEQFF. The CDR3 DNA reads as TGTGCCAGCAGATGGGGACAGTTACCAGGCAATGAGCAGTTCTTC.

In this sample, this clone turned up a few times. This rearrangement joins TRBV6-2 or TRBV6-3 to TRBJ2-7; no reliable D call. The CDR3 is 13 residues long. Trimming left V 6 bases short and J 2 bases short, with 11 bases between. Per the germline V gene, CDR1 is MNHEY and CDR2 is SVGEGT. CDR3 coding DNA: TGTGCCAGCAGCTCCCCGGGTGCCTACGAGCAGTACTTC. Translated, it gives CASSSPGAYEQYF.

The V call is TRBV6-6, the J call TRBJ1-5; 10 bases agree with TRBD1. There are 15 residues in the CDR3. Germline-derived CDR1 and CDR2 are MNHNY and SVGAGI (reference sequence). The V gene end was trimmed by 5 bases and the J gene end by 2 bases; junction bases not matched to a gene: 3. CDR3 nucleotides: TGTGCCAGCAGTCCCGGACAGGGGGGCAATCAGCCCCAGCATTTT. Translating it yields CASSPGQGGNQPQHF.